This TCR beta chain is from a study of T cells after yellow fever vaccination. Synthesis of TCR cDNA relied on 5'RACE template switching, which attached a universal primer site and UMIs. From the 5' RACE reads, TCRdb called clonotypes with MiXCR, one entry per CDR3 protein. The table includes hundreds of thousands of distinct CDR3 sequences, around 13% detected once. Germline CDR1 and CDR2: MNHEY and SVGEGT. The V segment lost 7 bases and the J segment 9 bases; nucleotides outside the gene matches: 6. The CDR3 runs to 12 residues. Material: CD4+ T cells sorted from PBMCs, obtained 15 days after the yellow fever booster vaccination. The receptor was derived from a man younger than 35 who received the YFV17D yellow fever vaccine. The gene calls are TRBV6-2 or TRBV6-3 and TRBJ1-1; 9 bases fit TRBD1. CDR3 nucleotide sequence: TGTGCCAGCACCCACGACAGGGGGAAAGCTTTCTTT. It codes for CASTHDRGKAFF.